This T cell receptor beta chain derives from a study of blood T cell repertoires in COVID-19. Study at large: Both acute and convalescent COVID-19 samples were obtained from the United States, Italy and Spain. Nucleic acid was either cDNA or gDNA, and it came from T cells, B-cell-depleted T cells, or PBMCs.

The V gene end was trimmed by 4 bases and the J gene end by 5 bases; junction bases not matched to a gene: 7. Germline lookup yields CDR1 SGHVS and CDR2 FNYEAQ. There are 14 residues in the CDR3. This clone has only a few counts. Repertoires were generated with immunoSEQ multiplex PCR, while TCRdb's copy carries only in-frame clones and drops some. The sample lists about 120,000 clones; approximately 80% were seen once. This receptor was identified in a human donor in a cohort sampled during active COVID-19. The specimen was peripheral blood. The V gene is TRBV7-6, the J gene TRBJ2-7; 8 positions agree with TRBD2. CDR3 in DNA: TGTGCCAGCAGCTCGGCGGGGGGAAAGGACGAGCAGTACTTC. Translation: CASSSAGGKDEQYF.